This T cell receptor beta chain derives from a study of cytomegalovirus exposure and HLA in healthy donors. The CDR3 runs to 13 residues. Looked up from germline, CDR1 is LNHDA and CDR2 is SQIVND (reference sequence). The V end was cut by 6 bases, the J end by 3 bases, with 8 bases between. The PCR had 60 Vbeta and 13 Jbeta primers. Some clones are missing from TCRdb's copy, which holds only in-frame ones; the method was immunoSEQ multiplex PCR. The table includes fewer than 250,000 clones, over 70% detected once. The receptor comes from a woman under 30 in good health and CMV-seronegative. This sequence joins TRBV19 and TRBJ2-2, with TRBD1 as a possible D gene (5 bases). Sequencing was carried out using PBMCs. CDR3 in amino acids: CASSKGDTGELFF. CDR3 coding DNA: TGTGCCAGTAGCAAAGGGGACACCGGGGAGCTGTTTTTT.